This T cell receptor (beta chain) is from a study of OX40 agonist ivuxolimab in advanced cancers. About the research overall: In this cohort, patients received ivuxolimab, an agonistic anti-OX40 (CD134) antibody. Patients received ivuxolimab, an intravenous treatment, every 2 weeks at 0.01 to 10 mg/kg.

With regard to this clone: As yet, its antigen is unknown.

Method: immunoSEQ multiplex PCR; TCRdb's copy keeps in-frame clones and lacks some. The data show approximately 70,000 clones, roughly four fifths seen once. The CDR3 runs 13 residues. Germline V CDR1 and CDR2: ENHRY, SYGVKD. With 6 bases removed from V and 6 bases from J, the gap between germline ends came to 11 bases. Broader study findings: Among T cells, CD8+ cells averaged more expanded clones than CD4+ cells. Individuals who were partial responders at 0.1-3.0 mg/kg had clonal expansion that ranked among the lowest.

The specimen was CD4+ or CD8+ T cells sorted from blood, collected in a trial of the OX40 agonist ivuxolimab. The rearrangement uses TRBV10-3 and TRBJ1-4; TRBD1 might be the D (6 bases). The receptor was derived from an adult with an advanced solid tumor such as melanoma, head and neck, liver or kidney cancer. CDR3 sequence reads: CAIRRGAHEKLFF. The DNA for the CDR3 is TGTGCCATCAGGAGGGGGGCTCATGAAAAACTGTTTTTT.